These 26 T cell receptor beta chains originate from one sample sequenced in a study of cytomegalovirus exposure and HLA in healthy donors. A multiplex PCR was run with 60 Vbeta primers and 13 Jbeta primers. Clones were sequenced by immunoSEQ multiplex PCR, and TCRdb holds only the in-frame ones, with some missing. The sample consists of 100,000 to 150,000 clones, around 82% of them appearing once. The source material was PBMCs. All receptors come from a woman aged 40 to 49 in good health and CMV-seropositive.

The chain is built from TRBV5-1 and TRBJ2-5; TRBD1 might be the D (5 bases). Germline CDR1 SGHRS, CDR2 YFSETQ. With 0 bases removed from V and 3 bases from J, the gap between germline ends came to 18 bases. There are 17 residues in the CDR3. CDR3 sequence reads: CASSLVGVQPEEETQYF. CDR3 DNA: TGCGCCAGCAGCTTGGTAGGGGTGCAGCCCGAGGAAGAGACCCAGTACTTC.

CDR3 sequence (DNA): TGCGCCAGCAGCCAAGAGACAGGGTGGACAGATACGCAGTATTTT. Protein product: CASSQETGWTDTQYF. The chain joins TRBV4-3 to TRBJ2-3; 7 nucleotides agree with TRBD1. CDR1 is LGHNA, CDR2 YSLEER, per germline. The CDR3 contains 15 residues. V lost 0 bases to trimming and J lost 3 bases; unmatched junction nucleotides: 3.

This sequence joins TRBV9 and TRBJ2-1; D ambiguous. Germline V CDR1 and CDR2: SGDLS, YYNGEE. Between the trimmed V and J ends, which lost 1 base and 4 bases, there was a span of 9 bases. The CDR3 is made up of 14 amino acids. CDR3 sequence (DNA): TGTGCCAGCAGCGTAAGTGGCCTTTACAATGAGCAGTTCTTC. Encoded protein: CASSVSGLYNEQFF.

The count of this clone is one. This sequence joins TRBV6-5 and TRBJ2-1; a possible D gene is TRBD2 (5 bases). This CDR3 has 16 residues. Germline CDR1 MNHEY, CDR2 SVGAGI. V was clipped by 4 bases and J by 4 bases, with 17 bases between them. Here the CDR3 reads CASSSTQAEVYNEQFF. The CDR3 DNA follows: TGTGCCAGCAGTTCCACCCAAGCGGAAGTTTACAATGAGCAGTTCTTC.

This chain links TRBV28 with TRBJ2-3; TRBD1 matches at 7 bases. CDR1 MDHEN and CDR2 SYDVKM come from the germline V gene. V shed 2 bases and J 0 bases; nucleotides not matched to a gene: 2. This CDR3 comprises 15 residues. Here the CDR3 reads CASSLRDSSTDTQYF. In DNA, the CDR3 is TGTGCCAGCAGTTTACGGGACAGTAGCACAGATACGCAGTATTTT.

The chain uses TRBV7-8 and TRBJ2-1; TRBD1 aligns across 8 bases. J gave up 3 bases and V 3 bases, and 4 bases lay outside the gene matches. CDR3 length: 15 amino acids. The germline V gene has CDR1 SGHVS and CDR2 FQNEAQ. The CDR3 sequence: CASSFRDRYYNEQFF. The CDR3 region has the DNA TGTGCCAGCAGCTTCCGGGACAGGTACTACAATGAGCAGTTCTTC.

The chain joins TRBV28 to TRBJ2-7; TRBD2 matches at 10 bases. Germline V gene lookup returns CDR1 MDHEN and CDR2 SYDVKM. The CDR3 contains 16 residues. Losses at the gene ends were 6 bases for V and 2 bases for J; bases not matched to a gene: 10. CDR3 nucleotides: TGTGCCAGCAGATCAAGAAGCGGGAGGGCCCCCTACGAGCAGTACTTC. The encoded protein is CASRSRSGRAPYEQYF.

The J gene is TRBJ2-5, the V gene TRBV10-3; 14 nucleotides match TRBD2. Looked up from germline, CDR1 is ENHRY and CDR2 is SYGVKD. The V segment lost 2 bases and the J segment 5 bases; nucleotides outside the gene matches: 10. This CDR3 is built from 18 residues. The CDR3 sequence is CAISEARGTSGRGETQYF. CDR3 DNA: TGTGCCATCAGTGAGGCTCGGGGGACTAGCGGGAGAGGGGAGACCCAGTACTTC.

The sample holds one count of this clone. The rearrangement uses TRBV5-1 and TRBJ1-1; 10 bases align to TRBD1. The CDR3 consists of 14 residues. CDR1 and CDR2 (germline): SGHRS, YFSETQ. The junction had 6 bases not matched to a gene; V was cut back by 3 bases and J by 7 bases. The CDR3 nucleotides read TGCGCCAGCAGCTCGACAGGGGGCTTAGTTGAAGCTTTCTTT. Protein sequence: CASSSTGGLVEAFF.

The V call is TRBV30, the J call TRBJ2-1; 10 bases are a match to TRBD2. CDR3 length equals 11 residues. The germline gives CDR1 GTSNPN, CDR2 SVGIG (reference sequence). The CDR3: CVGLAYNEQFF. The CDR3 nucleotides read TGTGTGGGACTAGCGTACAATGAGCAGTTCTTC.

V gene TRBV6-6 combines with J gene TRBJ2-3, with D perhaps matching TRBD2 (5 bases). The germline gives CDR1 MNHNY, CDR2 SVGAGI (reference sequence). This CDR3 is 16 amino acids long. Trimming took 7 bases from V and 0 from J, leaving 17 bases between them. The CDR3 loop reads CASTPTPGYSTDTQYF. As DNA, the CDR3 is TGTGCCAGCACCCCTACCCCGGGGTATAGCACAGATACGCAGTATTTT.

This sequence joins TRBV19 and TRBJ2-7; D not certain. CDR1 LNHDA and CDR2 SQIVND come from the germline V gene (reference sequence). Trimming pared 0 bases from V and 3 bases from J, leaving 6 bases between. The CDR3 spans 13 residues. This CDR3 reads CASSIDSFYEQYF. CDR3 DNA: TGTGCCAGTAGTATAGATTCGTTCTACGAGCAGTACTTC.

The chain links TRBV28 to TRBJ2-5; D might be TRBD2 (5 bases). V was cut by 5 bases and J by 6 bases, with 13 bases left in between. The CDR3 has 13 amino acids. CDR1 MDHEN and CDR2 SYDVKM come from the germline V gene. CDR3 nucleotide sequence: TGTGCCAGCAGTCCCCATAGCGTGAAGACCCAGTACTTC. It specifies CASSPHSVKTQYF. The whole variable domain, filled in from reference TRBV28 and TRBJ2-5, reads DVKVTQSSRYLVKRTGEKVFLECVQDMDHENMFWYRQDPGLGLRLIYFSYDVKMKEKGDIPEGYSVSREKKERFSLILESASTNQTSMYLCASSPHSVKTQYFGPGTRLLVL.

The rearrangement uses TRBV29-1 and TRBJ1-5; 8 nucleotides match TRBD1. CDR3 length: 15 amino acids. Germline CDR1 is SQVTM and CDR2 is ANQGSEA. J was trimmed by 5 bases and V by 4 bases; bases with no gene match: 10. The CDR3 nucleotides read TGCAGCGTTGCTACCGGGACAGGTTCCCATCAGCCCCAGCATTTT. Amino acid sequence: CSVATGTGSHQPQHF.

The chain recombines TRBV5-1 with TRBJ2-7, with 10 bases aligning to TRBD2. This CDR3 has 17 residues. J was trimmed by 4 bases and V by 3 bases; bases with no gene match: 13. Germline V gene data show CDR1 as SGHRS and CDR2 as YFSETQ. CDR3 nucleotides: TGCGCCAGCAGCTCGCGGATTAAAGCGGGAGGGCCGTACGAGCAGTACTTC. This gives the protein CASSSRIKAGGPYEQYF.

This clone was counted only a few times. V and J are TRBV2 and TRBJ1-4; a possible D gene is TRBD1 (5 bases). V shed 4 bases and J shed 4 bases, with 22 bases lying between them. Germline CDR1 is SNHLY and CDR2 is FYNNEI. This CDR3 region has 18 residues. In nucleotides, the CDR3 is TGTGCCAGCAGTGGATCCACCGCGTGGGAAAGGGGTAATGAAAAACTGTTTTTT. It yields the protein CASSGSTAWERGNEKLFF.

This clone appeared a single time. The chain couples TRBV25-1 to TRBJ2-3, with 9 bases lining up with TRBD2. J was trimmed by 3 bases and V by 2 bases; bases with no gene match: 9. The germline V gene has CDR1 MGHDK and CDR2 SYGVNS. The length of the CDR3 is 17 residues. CDR3 region: CASSEGVAGVGTDTQYF. The CDR3, as DNA: TGTGCCAGCAGTGAAGGGGTAGCGGGAGTGGGAACAGATACGCAGTATTTT.

The CDR3 DNA is TGCGCCAGCAGCTTGGGACCATTAGACAGGCGCACTGAAGCTTTCTTT. Residues: CASSLGPLDRRTEAFF. The V call is TRBV5-1, the J call TRBJ1-1; tentatively, D is TRBD1 (6 bases). The CDR3 consists of 16 residues. Per germline, CDR1 SGHRS and CDR2 YFSETQ. V was clipped by 0 bases and J by 4 bases, with 16 bases between them.

The genes are TRBV30 and TRBJ1-5; 9 nucleotides line up with TRBD1. The ends lost 0 bases at V and 6 bases at J; junction bases unmatched: 6. The V gene's germline CDR1 is GTSNPN and CDR2 SVGIG (reference sequence). This CDR3 has 15 residues. CDR3 residues: CAWSVDRGGGQPQHF. The CDR3, as DNA: TGTGCCTGGAGTGTGGACAGGGGAGGGGGTCAGCCCCAGCATTTT.

This clone was counted a single time. Written as DNA, the CDR3 is TGTGCCAGCAGCCTAGAGGATAGCGGAACCCAAGAGACCCAGTACTTC. The encoded protein is CASSLEDSGTQETQYF. This chain joins TRBV4-2 and TRBJ2-5; a weak D match, TRBD2 (6 bases). Germline V gene lookup returns CDR1 LGHNA and CDR2 YNFKEQ. The CDR3 is 16 amino acids. V was shortened by 4 bases and J by 1 base, with 16 bases between the two germline ends.

Points on this clone: Other nucleotide sequences in the sample specify the same CDR3. The chain is built from TRBV15 and TRBJ1-2, with 7 nucleotides matching TRBD1. CDR1 is LNHNV and CDR2 is YYDKDF in the germline V gene (reference sequence). The V and J ends lost 3 bases and 1 base, in that order; junction bases with no gene match: 5. CDR3 length: 15 residues. The CDR3 DNA is TGTGCCACCAGCAGGAACGGACAGGATAACTATGGCTACACCTTC. Translating gives CATSRNGQDNYGYTF. Variable domain in full (rest from reference TRBV15 and TRBJ1-2): DAMVIQNPRYQVTQFGKPVTLSCSQTLNHNVMYWYQQKSSQAPKLLFHYYDKDFNNEADTPDNFQSRRPNTSFCFLDIRSPGLGDTAMYLCATSRNGQDNYGYTFGSGTRLTVV.

The chain recombines TRBV6-1 with TRBJ1-1; D is unclear. The germline V gene encodes CDR1 MNHNS and CDR2 SASEGT. V lost 6 bases and J lost 4, with 6 bases in between. The CDR3 has 11 residues. The CDR3 reads CASRYSTEAFF. The CDR3 DNA reads TGTGCCAGCAGGTACAGCACTGAAGCTTTCTTT.

This clone was recorded only once. This chain uses TRBV6-5 with TRBJ2-5; 11 bases agree with TRBD2. The J call may be mistaken, given a closer DNA end match to TRBJ2-7. The CDR3 has 16 amino acids. Germline-derived CDR1 and CDR2 are MNHEY and SVGAGI. This chain's CDR3 is CASSYTGGLAAYEQYF. In nucleotides, the CDR3 is TGTGCCAGCAGTTACACGGGGGGACTAGCGGCCTACGAGCAGTACTTC.

The CDR3, as DNA: TGCAGCGTTGGGGGAGCTGAAGCTTTCTTT. Translating gives CSVGGAEAFF. V gene TRBV29-1 combines with J gene TRBJ1-1; no clear D gene. CDR3 length: 10 amino acids. Looked up from germline, CDR1 is SQVTM and CDR2 is ANQGSEA. V was cut by 4 bases and J by 6 bases, with 6 bases left in between.

The chain has TRBV27 and TRBJ2-5; 10 nucleotides match TRBD1. This CDR3 is built from 13 residues. In germline, CDR1 is MNHEY, CDR2 SMNVEV (reference sequence). With 6 bases clipped from V and 5 bases from J, the junction kept 3 bases outside the gene matches. CDR3: CASSRQGAETQYF. DNA for the CDR3: TGTGCCAGCAGCAGACAGGGGGCGGAGACCCAGTACTTC.

The gene calls are TRBV5-6 and TRBJ1-4; D unresolved. This CDR3 region has 13 residues. V dropped 1 base and J dropped 8 bases, with 9 bases sitting between them. CDR1 is SGHDT and CDR2 is YYEEEE in the germline V gene. In nucleotides, the CDR3 is TGTGCCAGCAGCTTGACCGGTTGGGAAAAACTGTTTTTT. Translated, it gives CASSLTGWEKLFF.